This T cell receptor beta chain comes out of a study of T cells in Graves' hyperthyroidism and ophthalmopathy. RNA transcripts yielded amplified TCR beta CDR3 regions. In the first-round RT-PCR of the TCR CDR3, the HTBI primer set was used. TCRdb re-analysed the multiplex PCR reads in MiXCR, keeping a single row per CDR3 protein. This table has about 700,000 distinct CDR3 sequences, 11% to 15% appearing once. The receptor's source is a woman aged 18 to 35 with Graves' hyperthyroidism. Sequencing input: blood.

CDR3 nucleotides: TGTGCCAGCAGTGAAGGAAGGGCTGGCTACACCTTC. As protein: CASSEGRAGYTF. V and J are TRBV25-1 and TRBJ1-2; D call uncertain. The CDR3 spans 12 residues. In germline, CDR1 is MGHDK, CDR2 SYGVNS. The ends were cut back, 2 bases at V and 7 bases at J, with 8 bases in the middle.